One sample yielded the 7 T cell receptor beta chains listed below, sequenced in a study of cytomegalovirus exposure and HLA in healthy donors (TCRdb year 2017). Library preparation was by the immunoSEQ multiplex PCR assay. The multiplex PCR relied on a mix of 60 forward primers for TCR Vbeta segments and 13 reverse primers for TCR Jbeta segments. TCRdb's version of the immuneACCESS table is confined to in-frame rearrangements and falls short of the full clone set. An unresolved V gene accounts for under half of the shortfall where checked; the remainder is of unknown origin. The sample table holds 68,000 or so clones, of which about 80% were seen once. The ten top clones hold around 4.2% of the sample. The sample was PBMCs. The origin of the receptors is a woman in her 30s in good health and CMV-seronegative.

The V call is TRBV9, the J call TRBJ2-5, with 14 bases fitting TRBD2. Per the germline V gene, CDR1 is SGDLS and CDR2 is YYNGEE. CDR3 length: 15 residues. J lost 3 bases, V lost 4 bases, and 2 bases had no gene match. CDR3 bases: TGTGCCAGCAGCCCGGGACTAGCGGGAGAAGAGACCCAGTACTTC. It yields the protein CASSPGLAGEETQYF.

The V and J genes are TRBV4-3 and TRBJ1-4, with 7 nucleotides matching TRBD1. The CDR3 has 13 residues. Germline V CDR1 and CDR2: LGHNA, YSLEER. The ends lost 5 bases at V and 4 bases at J; junction bases unmatched: 1. The DNA for the CDR3 is TGCGCCAGCAGCAACAGGGGTAATGAAAAACTGTTTTTT. Translating it yields CASSNRGNEKLFF.

This clone was seen only once. This chain uses TRBV5-1 with TRBJ2-1, with 9 nucleotides matching TRBD1. The CDR3 spans 16 residues. The V segment lost 4 bases and the J segment 5 bases; nucleotides outside the gene matches: 10. CDR1 SGHRS and CDR2 YFSETQ come from the germline V gene. The CDR3 spells CASSNGGTGSHNEQFF. The CDR3 region has the DNA TGCGCCAGCAGCAACGGCGGGACAGGGTCCCACAATGAGCAGTTCTTC.

The chain joins TRBV6-5 to TRBJ1-2; the D gene is possibly TRBD1 (6 bases). Germline V gene sequence: CDR1 MNHEY, CDR2 SVGAGI. The CDR3 is 13 amino acids. V dropped 8 bases and J dropped 2 bases, with 12 bases sitting between them. CDR3 in DNA: TGTGCCAGCTCAAGAACAGGGAACTATGGCTACACCTTC. The encoded protein is CASSRTGNYGYTF.

The genes are TRBV29-1 and TRBJ2-5; 10 bases line up with TRBD2. CDR1 and CDR2 from the germline V gene are SQVTM and ANQGSEA. V dropped 2 bases and J dropped 0; count of bases not matched to a gene: 9. The CDR3 runs to 17 residues. CDR3 loop: CSVEWLAGAPYQETQYF. CDR3 sequence (DNA): TGCAGCGTTGAATGGCTAGCGGGAGCCCCGTACCAAGAGACCCAGTACTTC.

The rearrangement links TRBV28 to TRBJ1-6; D remains unclear. Germline loops: CDR1 MDHEN, CDR2 SYDVKM. The CDR3 is 11 residues long. V gave up 6 bases and J gave up 6 bases, with 3 bases separating them. In DNA, the CDR3 is TGTGCCAGCAGCGTTAATTCACCCCTCCACTTT. Residues: CASSVNSPLHF.

The rearrangement joins TRBV6-1 to TRBJ2-1; 8 bases agree with TRBD1. The CDR3 covers 14 residues. Germline CDR1 MNHNS, CDR2 SASEGT. After removal of 10 bases from V and 6 bases from J, the junction contained 11 bases not matched to a gene. In DNA form, the CDR3 reads TGTGCCAACGCCGACAGGGGCAAATCCAATGAGCAGTTCTTC. It translates to CANADRGKSNEQFF.